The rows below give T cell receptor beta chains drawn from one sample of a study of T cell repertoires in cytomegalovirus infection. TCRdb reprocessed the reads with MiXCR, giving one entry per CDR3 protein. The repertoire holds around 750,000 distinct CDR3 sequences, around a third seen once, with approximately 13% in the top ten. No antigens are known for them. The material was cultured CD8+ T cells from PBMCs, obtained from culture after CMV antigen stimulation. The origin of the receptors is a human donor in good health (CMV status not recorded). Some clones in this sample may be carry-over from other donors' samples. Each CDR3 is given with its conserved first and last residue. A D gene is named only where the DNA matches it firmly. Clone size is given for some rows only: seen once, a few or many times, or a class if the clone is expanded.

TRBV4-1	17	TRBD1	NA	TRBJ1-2	TGCGCCAGCAGCGTCCGGGACCCCAGGGGGCTAGGGTATGGCTACACCTTC	CASSVRDPRGLGYGYTF
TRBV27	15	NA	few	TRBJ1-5	TGTGCCAGCAGCAACGGGGGGGGGGCTAATCAGCCCCAGCATTTT	CASSNGGGANQPQHF
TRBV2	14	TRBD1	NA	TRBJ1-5	TGTGCCAGCACCACAGGGGGGGGGCATCAGCCCCAGCATTTT	CASTTGGGHQPQHF
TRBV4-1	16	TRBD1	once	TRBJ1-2	TGCGCCAGCAGCCCTACACAGGGGCCGGGCTACTATGGCTACACCTTC	CASSPTQGPGYYGYTF
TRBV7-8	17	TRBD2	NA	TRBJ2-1	TGTGCCAGCAGCCTCTTCGTAACTAGCGGGGGGGCCAATGAGCAGTTCTTC	CASSLFVTSGGANEQFF
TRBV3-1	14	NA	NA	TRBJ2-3	TGTGCCAGCAGCCAAGATCACAGCGGTGATACGCAGTATTTT	CASSQDHSGDTQYF
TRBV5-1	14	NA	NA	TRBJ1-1	TGCGCCAGCAGCTTTAGGGAGGCCAACACTGAAGCTTTCTTT	CASSFREANTEAFF
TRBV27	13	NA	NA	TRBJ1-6	TGTGCCAGCAGTTTATATTGGAATTCACCCCTCCACTTT	CASSLYWNSPLHF
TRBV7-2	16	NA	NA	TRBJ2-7	TGTGCCAGCAGCTTAGTGTCGAGGGGTACGGCCTACGAGCAGTACTTC	CASSLVSRGTAYEQYF
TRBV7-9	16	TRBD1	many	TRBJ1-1	TGTGCCAGCAGCAGACAGGGGGCGCGAAATGGCACTGAAGCTTTCTTT	CASSRQGARNGTEAFF
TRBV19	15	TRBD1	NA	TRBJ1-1	TGTGCCAGTAGTCCAGGGTGGACAGGGCGGCTTGAAGCTTTCTTT	CASSPGWTGRLEAFF
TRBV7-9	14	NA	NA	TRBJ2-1	TGTGCCAGCAGCTTAGGGGGGGCGCGCAATGAGCAGTTCTTC	CASSLGGARNEQFF
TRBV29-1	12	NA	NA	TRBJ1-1	TGCAGCGTTTACGAAGATAAAGGTGAAGCTTTCTTT	CSVYEDKGEAFF
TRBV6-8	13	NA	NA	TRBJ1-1	TGTGCCAGCAACATCAACTCGGGCGGCCAAGCTTTCTTT	CASNINSGGQAFF
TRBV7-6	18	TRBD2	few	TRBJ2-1	TGTGCCAGCAGCTCCCCGGGACTAGCGGACCCCTCCTACAATGAGCAGTTCTTC	CASSSPGLADPSYNEQFF
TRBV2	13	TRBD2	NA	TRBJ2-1	TGTGCCAGCGGGGGGGAGCAACTGGATGAGCAGTTCTTC	CASGGEQLDEQFF
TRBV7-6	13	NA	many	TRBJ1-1	TGTGCCAGCAGCCTGGAGTGGGACACTGAAGCTTTCTTT	CASSLEWDTEAFF
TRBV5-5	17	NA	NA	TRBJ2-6	TGTGCCAGCAGCTTGGGGGAACAGGTGTCTGGGGCCAACGTCCTGACTTTC	CASSLGEQVSGANVLTF
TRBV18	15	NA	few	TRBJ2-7	TGTGCCAGCTCACCACCGGGACTCAACTCCTACGAGCAGTACTTC	CASSPPGLNSYEQYF
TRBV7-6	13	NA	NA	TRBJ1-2	TGTGCCAGCAGCCCAGCAGGGTTCCATGGCTACACCTTC	CASSPAGFHGYTF
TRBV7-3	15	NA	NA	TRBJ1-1	TGTGCCATCAGCTTAAGTGCGGTTCTGAACACTGAAGCTTTCTTT	CAISLSAVLNTEAFF
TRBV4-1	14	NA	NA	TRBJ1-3	TGCGCCAGCAGCCCCGGGCCCAATGGAAACACCATATATTTT	CASSPGPNGNTIYF
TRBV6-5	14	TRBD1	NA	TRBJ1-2	TGTGCCAGCAGTTACGAGGGGGCGAACTATGGCTACACCTTC	CASSYEGANYGYTF
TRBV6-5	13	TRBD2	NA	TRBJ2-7	TGTGCCAGCAGTTACGAACTGGGAGGGGAGCAGTACTTC	CASSYELGGEQYF
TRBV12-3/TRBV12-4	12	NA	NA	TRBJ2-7	TGTGCCAGCAGTTTTAGATACTACGAGCAGTACTTC	CASSFRYYEQYF
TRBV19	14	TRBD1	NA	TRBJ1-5	TGTGCCAGTAGTATTAGGGACAGGGGTCAGCCCCAGCATTTT	CASSIRDRGQPQHF
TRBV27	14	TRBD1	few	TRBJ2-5	TGTGCCAGCAGTTTAGGGACAGGCCTGAAGACCCAGTACTTC	CASSLGTGLKTQYF
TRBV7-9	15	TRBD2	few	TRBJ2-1	TGTGCCAGCAGCCCCCTAGCGGGGTACAACAATGAGCAGTTCTTC	CASSPLAGYNNEQFF
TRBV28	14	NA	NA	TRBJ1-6	TGTGCCAGCAGATCAAAGGGGTATAATTCACCCCTCCACTTT	CASRSKGYNSPLHF
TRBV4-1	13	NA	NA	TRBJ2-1	TGCGCCAGCAGCCTCAGCGAGGAAAATGAGCAGTTCTTC	CASSLSEENEQFF
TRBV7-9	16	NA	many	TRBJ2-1	TGTGCCAGCAGCCCATTGGAGGGGGCCCGCTACAATGAGCAGTTCTTC	CASSPLEGARYNEQFF
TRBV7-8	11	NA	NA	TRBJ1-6	TGTGCCAGCAGCTTAACTGGCCCCCTCCACTTT	CASSLTGPLHF
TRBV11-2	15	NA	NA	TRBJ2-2	TGTGCCAGCAGCCTTGCCATCTTCAGGACCGGGGAGCTGTTTTTT	CASSLAIFRTGELFF
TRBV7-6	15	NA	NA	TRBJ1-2	TGTGCCAGCAGCAACGGGGAGTTGGATGGCTATGGCTACACCTTC	CASSNGELDGYGYTF
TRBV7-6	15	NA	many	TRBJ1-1	TGTGCCAGCAGCTTAGCGCCGGGGGCGCTGACTGAAGCTTTCTTT	CASSLAPGALTEAFF
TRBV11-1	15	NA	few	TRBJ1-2	TGTGCCAGCAGCTTAGGAACGGTCGCAGACTATGGCTACACCTTC	CASSLGTVADYGYTF
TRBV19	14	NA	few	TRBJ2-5	TGTGCCAGTAGTATAGCGGGTACACAAGAGACCCAGTACTTC	CASSIAGTQETQYF
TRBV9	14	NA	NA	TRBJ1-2	TGTGCCAGCAGCGTAGGGACGGAAAGCTATGGCTACACCTTC	CASSVGTESYGYTF
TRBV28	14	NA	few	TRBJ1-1	TGTGCCAGCAGTTTACACTTTTTGAACACTGAAGCTTTCTTT	CASSLHFLNTEAFF
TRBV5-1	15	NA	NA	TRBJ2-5	TGCGCCAGCAGCTTCTCAGGGGTGCCTGAAGAGACCCAGTACTTC	CASSFSGVPEETQYF
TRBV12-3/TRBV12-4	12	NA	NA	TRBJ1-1	TGTGCCAGCAGCCAGGGAACAGACGAAGCTTTCTTT	CASSQGTDEAFF
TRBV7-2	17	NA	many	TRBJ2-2	TGTGCCAGTCCTGGGAGCGAGTGGGCAGGTTCCACCGGGGAGCTGTTTTTT	CASPGSEWAGSTGELFF
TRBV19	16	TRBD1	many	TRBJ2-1	TGTGCCAGTACCGAGTCCTCCGGGACAGGGTTGAATGAGCAGTTCTTC	CASTESSGTGLNEQFF
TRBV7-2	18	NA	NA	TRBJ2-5	TGTGCCAGCAGCCGACCCTCCTCGGGACTCGGGGTATGGGAGACCCAGTACTTC	CASSRPSSGLGVWETQYF
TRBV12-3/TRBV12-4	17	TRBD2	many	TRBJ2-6	TGTGCCAGCAGTTCCCTTCGGGAGGGCTCTGGGGCCAACGTCCTGACTTTC	CASSSLREGSGANVLTF
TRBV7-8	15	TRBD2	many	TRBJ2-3	TGTGCCAGCAGCGGACTAGCGGGGGCAGCAGATACGCAGTATTTT	CASSGLAGAADTQYF
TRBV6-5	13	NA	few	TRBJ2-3	TGTGCCAGCAGTCGCTTAGGGGCAGATACGCAGTATTTT	CASSRLGADTQYF